This TCR beta chain was found in a study of tumor-infiltrating lymphocytes in primary liver carcinoma. The overall study: Patients underwent resection of primary liver carcinoma. The study enrolled male and female patients aged 30 to 69 years. Every sample contained roughly 3.5 to 8 million productive TCRbeta reads, and these numbers were similar from one tissue type to another.

Germline DNA was extracted too, while blood RNA derived from unsorted whole blood. Those patients suffered from chronic HBV infection and were treatment-naive. V lost 2 bases and J 4 bases, leaving 7 bases between the germline ends. The V gene's germline CDR1 is MNHEY and CDR2 SVGAGI. This CDR3 comprises 13 residues. Starting from 450 to 500 ng of total RNA, TCR beta cDNA was produced with a primer in the constant region. Sequencing libraries for TCR beta derived from three nested multiplex PCR rounds that used slightly modified ARM-PCR. Forward primers for TRBV1-TRBV30 and a C-beta reverse primer served the first two PCR rounds, at roughly 10 cycles each. One entry per CDR3 protein results from TCRdb running MiXCR on the multiplex PCR reads. The sample consists of approximately 330,000 distinct CDR3 sequences, around three fifths of them appearing once.

The sequence was collected from a man aged 40-49 years with primary liver carcinoma and hepatitis B virus infection. The chain has TRBV6-5 and TRBJ2-3; no reliable D call. Sequencing input: peripheral blood. CDR3 region: CASSYDGPDTQYF. CDR3 nucleotide sequence: TGTGCCAGCAGTTACGACGGCCCAGATACGCAGTATTTT.